This entry concerns a single T cell receptor (beta chain). The data are from a study of radiotherapy plus CTLA-4 blockade in lung cancer. The study treated chemo-refractory metastatic non-small-cell lung cancer patients with focal radiation plus ipilimumab CTLA-4 blockade. The method was immunoSEQ multiplex PCR; TCRdb's version includes in-frame clones alone and lacks a portion of them. Of some 50,000 clones listed, 70% to 85% are singletons. With V trimmed by 2 bases and J by 6 bases, 4 bases remained unmatched. This CDR3 is 15 amino acids long. Per the germline V gene, CDR1 is MNHEY and CDR2 is SMNVEV (reference sequence).

The chain carries TRBV27 and TRBJ2-3, with 11 nucleotides matching TRBD2. Sample: peripheral blood, taken from a patient treated with radiotherapy plus ipilimumab. This TCR was recovered from a human donor with non-small cell lung cancer who had a partial response to radiotherapy plus ipilimumab. Written as DNA, the CDR3 is TGTGCCAGCAGTTTAACTAGCGGGGGCAAGGATACGCAGTATTTT. Translated: CASSLTSGGKDTQYF.